Below are 7 T cell receptor beta chains sequenced from a single sample in a study of blood T cell repertoires in COVID-19. Some clones are missing from TCRdb's copy, which holds only in-frame ones; the method was immunoSEQ multiplex PCR. This table has 140,000 or so clones, roughly 90% appearing once. Sequenced input: peripheral blood. These receptors all stem from a man aged 65 to 85 with acute or convalescent COVID-19.

The J gene is TRBJ2-5, the V gene TRBV6-5; 8 bases agree with TRBD1. This CDR3 has 15 residues. CDR1 and CDR2 from the germline V gene are MNHEY and SVGAGI. Trimming cost V 8 bases and J 6 bases; bases outside gene matches: 14. CDR3 sequence reads: CASSARTGRPKTQYF. The CDR3 DNA sequence: TGTGCCAGCTCTGCGAGGACAGGGCGTCCAAAGACCCAGTACTTC.

The chain employs TRBV20-1 and TRBJ1-2; D is possibly TRBD1 (5 bases). Germline-derived CDR1 and CDR2 are DFQATT and SNEGSKA (reference sequence). CDR3 length equals 11 residues. The CDR3 nucleotides read TGCAGGGCAGGGTCGTATTCGGGCTACACCTTC. This codes for CRAGSYSGYTF.

The chain carries TRBV14 and TRBJ2-4; weak D call: TRBD2 (5 bases). Trimming took 0 bases from V and 0 from J, leaving 9 bases between them. This CDR3 contains 16 residues. Looked up from germline, CDR1 is SGHDN and CDR2 is FVKESK. The CDR3 sequence: CASSQDRGLAKNIQYF. The CDR3 DNA follows: TGTGCCAGCAGCCAAGATAGAGGACTAGCCAAAAACATTCAGTACTTC.

J is TRBJ1-5 and V is TRBV19, with unresolved D. The CDR3 totals 17 residues. Trimming left V 4 bases short and J 0 bases short, with 16 bases between. Germline V gene data show CDR1 as LNHDA and CDR2 as SQIVND (reference sequence). The DNA of the CDR3 is TGTGCCAGTAGTACACGCATTTGGAGGGATAGCAATCAGCCCCAGCATTTT. This encodes CASSTRIWRDSNQPQHF.

The V call is TRBV2, the J call TRBJ1-5; D is possibly TRBD1 (5 bases). With 6 bases removed from V and 5 bases from J, the gap between germline ends came to 8 bases. CDR1 is SNHLY and CDR2 is FYNNEI in the germline V gene. The CDR3 extends over 12 amino acids. The CDR3 is CASSGGYQPQHF. Here the CDR3 DNA reads TGTGCCAGCAGCGGGGGTTATCAGCCCCAGCATTTT.

The chain has TRBV29-1 and TRBJ1-2; D possibly corresponds to TRBD1 (6 bases). The germline V and J ends were trimmed by 3 bases and 4 bases, with 9 bases remaining between them. The germline gives CDR1 SQVTM, CDR2 ANQGSEA. CDR3 size: 12 residues. In DNA form, the CDR3 reads TGCAGCGTTGAGGCAGGGGTCTATGGCTACACCTTC. This gives the protein CSVEAGVYGYTF.

This clone is a singleton in its sample. The chain links TRBV3-1 (or the pseudogene TRBV3-2) to TRBJ1-3; 7 positions agree with TRBD1. The V gene end was trimmed by 0 bases and the J gene end by 14 bases; junction bases not matched to a gene: 7. The germline CDR1 and CDR2 sequences are LGHDT and YNNKEL (reference sequence). The CDR3 is 13 residues long. This CDR3 is CASSQEWRTGVYF. Here the CDR3 DNA reads TGTGCCAGCAGCCAAGAGTGGAGGACAGGAGTATATTTT.